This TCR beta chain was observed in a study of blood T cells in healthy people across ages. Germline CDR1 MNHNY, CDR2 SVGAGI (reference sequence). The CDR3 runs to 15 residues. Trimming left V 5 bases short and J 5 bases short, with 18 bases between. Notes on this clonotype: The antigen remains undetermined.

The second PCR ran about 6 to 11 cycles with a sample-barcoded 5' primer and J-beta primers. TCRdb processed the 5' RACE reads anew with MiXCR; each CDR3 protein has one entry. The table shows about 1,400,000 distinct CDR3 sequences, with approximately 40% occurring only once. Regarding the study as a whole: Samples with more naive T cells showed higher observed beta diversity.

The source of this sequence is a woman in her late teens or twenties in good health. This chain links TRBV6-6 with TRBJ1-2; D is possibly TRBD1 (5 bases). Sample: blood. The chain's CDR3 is CASSERTNDGYGYTF. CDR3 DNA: TGTGCCAGCAGTGAGAGGACAAATGACGGATATGGCTACACCTTC.